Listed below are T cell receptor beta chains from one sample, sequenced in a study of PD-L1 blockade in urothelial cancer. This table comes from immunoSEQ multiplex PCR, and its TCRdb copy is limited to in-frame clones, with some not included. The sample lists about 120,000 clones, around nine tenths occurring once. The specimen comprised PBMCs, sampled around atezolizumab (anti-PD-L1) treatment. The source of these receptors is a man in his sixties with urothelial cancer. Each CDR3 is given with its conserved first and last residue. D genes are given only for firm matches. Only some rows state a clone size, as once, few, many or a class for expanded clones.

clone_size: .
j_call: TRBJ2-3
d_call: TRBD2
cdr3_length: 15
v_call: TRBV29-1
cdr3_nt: TGCAGCGTTTCTCGGAGCGGGGGAGGCACAGATACGCAGTATTTT
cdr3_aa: CSVSRSGGGTDTQYF

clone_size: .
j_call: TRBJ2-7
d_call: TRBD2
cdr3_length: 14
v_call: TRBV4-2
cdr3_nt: TGTGCCAGCAGCCAAGAGCGGGAGGGGTACGAGCAGTACTTC
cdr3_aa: CASSQEREGYEQYF

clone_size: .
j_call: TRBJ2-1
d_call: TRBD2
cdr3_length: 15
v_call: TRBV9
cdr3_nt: TGTGCCAGCAGCGTGCGAAGCGGGAGTGGGAATGAGCAGTTCTTC
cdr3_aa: CASSVRSGSGNEQFF

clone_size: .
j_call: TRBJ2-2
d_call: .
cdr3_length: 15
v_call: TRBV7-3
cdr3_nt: TGTGCCAGCAGCTTAACTGAACAGGGCCCCGGGGAGCTGTTTTTT
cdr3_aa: CASSLTEQGPGELFF

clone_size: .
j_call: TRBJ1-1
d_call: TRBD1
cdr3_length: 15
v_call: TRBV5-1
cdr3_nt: TGCGCCAGCAGCCCGAGGGGGACAGCGATGACTGAAGCTTTCTTT
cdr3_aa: CASSPRGTAMTEAFF

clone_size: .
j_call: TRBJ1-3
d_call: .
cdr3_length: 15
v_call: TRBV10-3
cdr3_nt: TGTGCCATCAGTGGGTCCGAAGGCAGACAGAACACCATATATTTT
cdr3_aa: CAISGSEGRQNTIYF

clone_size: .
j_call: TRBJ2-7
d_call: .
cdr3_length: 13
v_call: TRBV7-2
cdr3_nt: TGTGCCAGCAGCCGAGTAGATGGCTACGAGCAGTACTTC
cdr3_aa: CASSRVDGYEQYF

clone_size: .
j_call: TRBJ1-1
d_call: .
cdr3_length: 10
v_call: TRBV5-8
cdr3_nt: TGTGCCAGCAGCGCGGGTTTGGGATTTTTT
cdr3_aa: CASSAGLGFF

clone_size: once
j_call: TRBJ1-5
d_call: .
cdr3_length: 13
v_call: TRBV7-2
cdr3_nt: TGTGCCAGCAGCGTGGGGGAGGGGCAGCCCCAGCATTTT
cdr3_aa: CASSVGEGQPQHF

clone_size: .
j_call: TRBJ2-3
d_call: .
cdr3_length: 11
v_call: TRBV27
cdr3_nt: TGTGCCAGCACCCCAGGAGGTACGCAGTATTTT
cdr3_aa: CASTPGGTQYF

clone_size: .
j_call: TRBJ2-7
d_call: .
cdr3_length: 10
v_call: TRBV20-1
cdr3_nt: TGCAGTGGGAAAGCGTACGAGCAGTACTTC
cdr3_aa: CSGKAYEQYF

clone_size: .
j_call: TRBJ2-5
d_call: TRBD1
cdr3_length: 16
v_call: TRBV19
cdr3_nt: TGTGCCAGTAGTACTCCGGGACAGGGAGGAGGAAAGACCCAGTACTTC
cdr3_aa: CASSTPGQGGGKTQYF

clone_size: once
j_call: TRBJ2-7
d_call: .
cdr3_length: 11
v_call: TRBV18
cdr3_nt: TGTGCCAGCTCACCCTCTGTGGAGCAGTACTTC
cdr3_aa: CASSPSVEQYF

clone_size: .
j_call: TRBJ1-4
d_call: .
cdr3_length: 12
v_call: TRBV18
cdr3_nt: TGTGCCAGCTCACCCCGGAGAGAAAAACTGTTTTTT
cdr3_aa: CASSPRREKLFF

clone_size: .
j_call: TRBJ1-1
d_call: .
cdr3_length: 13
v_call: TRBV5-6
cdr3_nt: TGTGCCAGCAGCTTGGGACAATACACTGAAGCTTTCTTT
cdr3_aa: CASSLGQYTEAFF

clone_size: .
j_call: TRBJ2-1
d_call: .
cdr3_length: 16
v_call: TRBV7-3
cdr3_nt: TGTGCCAGCAGCAAAACCCCAGGGGTGGTGTACAATGAGCAGTTCTTC
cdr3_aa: CASSKTPGVVYNEQFF

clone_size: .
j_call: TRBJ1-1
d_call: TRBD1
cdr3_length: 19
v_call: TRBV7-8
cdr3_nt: TGTGCCAGCAGCTTATTTAGCTTCGACAGGGCAAGTTTTACGGGTGAAGCTTTCTTT
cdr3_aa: CASSLFSFDRASFTGEAFF

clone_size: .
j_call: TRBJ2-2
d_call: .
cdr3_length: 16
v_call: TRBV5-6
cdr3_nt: TGTGCCAGCAGCTTAGTGCAGGGGCGGTGGACCGGGGAGCTGTTTTTT
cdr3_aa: CASSLVQGRWTGELFF

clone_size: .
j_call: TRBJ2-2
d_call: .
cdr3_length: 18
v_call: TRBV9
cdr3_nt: TGTGCCAGCAGCGCCCCCCTAGGGCGGGGACTGAACACCGGGGAGCTGTTTTTT
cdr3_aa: CASSAPLGRGLNTGELFF

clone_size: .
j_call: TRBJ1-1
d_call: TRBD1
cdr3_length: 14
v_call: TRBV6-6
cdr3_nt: TGTGCCAGCAGTTACGGGACAGGGGTTACTGAAGCTTTCTTT
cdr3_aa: CASSYGTGVTEAFF

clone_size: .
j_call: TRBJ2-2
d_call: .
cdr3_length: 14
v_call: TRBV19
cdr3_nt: TGTGCCAGTAGTACTTTACCGGGGACCGGGGAGCTGTTTTTT
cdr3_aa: CASSTLPGTGELFF

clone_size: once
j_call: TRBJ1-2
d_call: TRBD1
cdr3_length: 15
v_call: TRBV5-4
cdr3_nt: TGTGCCAGCAGCCCGGCCTCGGACAGGGCCCCTGGCTACACCTTC
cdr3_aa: CASSPASDRAPGYTF

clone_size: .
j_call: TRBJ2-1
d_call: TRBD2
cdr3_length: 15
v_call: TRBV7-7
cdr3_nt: TGTGCTAGCAGCTTAGGTACTAGCGGGATGGGGGAGCAGTTCTTC
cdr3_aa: CASSLGTSGMGEQFF

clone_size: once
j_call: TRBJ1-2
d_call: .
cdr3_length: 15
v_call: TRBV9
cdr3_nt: TGTGCCAGCTCCGTGGTGGACAGCGTCCCCTATGGCTACACCTTC
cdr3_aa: CASSVVDSVPYGYTF

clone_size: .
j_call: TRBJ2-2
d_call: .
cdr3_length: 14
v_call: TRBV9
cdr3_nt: TGTGCCAGCAGCGCTATAGTGAACACCGGGGAGCTGTTTTTT
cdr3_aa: CASSAIVNTGELFF

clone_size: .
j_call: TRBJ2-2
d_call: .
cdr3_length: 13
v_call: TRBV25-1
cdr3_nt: TGTGCCAGCAGTGAACAGGGGTCCGGGGAGCTGTTTTTT
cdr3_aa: CASSEQGSGELFF

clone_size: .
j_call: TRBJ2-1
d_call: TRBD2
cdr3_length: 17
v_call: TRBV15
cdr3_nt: TGTGCCACCAGAGGTTTTACCTCTAGCGGGAGTAGGGATGAGCAGTTCTTC
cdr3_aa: CATRGFTSSGSRDEQFF

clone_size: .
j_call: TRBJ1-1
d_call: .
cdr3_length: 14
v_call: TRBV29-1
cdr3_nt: TGCAGCGTCCCCTTTGGCGGGGTGAACACTGAAGCTTTCTTT
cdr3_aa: CSVPFGGVNTEAFF

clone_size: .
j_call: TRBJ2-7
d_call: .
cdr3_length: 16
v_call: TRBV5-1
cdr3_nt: TGCGCCAGCAGCTTGGCGGCCACAGGGCCCTCCTACGAGCAGTACTTC
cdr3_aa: CASSLAATGPSYEQYF

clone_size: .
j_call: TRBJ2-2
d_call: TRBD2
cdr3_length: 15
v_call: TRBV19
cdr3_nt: TGTGCCAGTAGTATAGCGGGGGGGACCACCGGGGAGCTGTTTTTT
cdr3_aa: CASSIAGGTTGELFF

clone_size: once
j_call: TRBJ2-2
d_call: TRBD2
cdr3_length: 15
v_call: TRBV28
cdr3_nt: TGTGCCAGCAGTACTAGCGGAACGCCCGTGGAGGAGCTGTTTTTT
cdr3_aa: CASSTSGTPVEELFF

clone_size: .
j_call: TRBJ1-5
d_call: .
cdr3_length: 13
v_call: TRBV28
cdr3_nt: TGTGCCAGCACCCGAACACTTGGGAGGCCCCAGCATTTT
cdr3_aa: CASTRTLGRPQHF

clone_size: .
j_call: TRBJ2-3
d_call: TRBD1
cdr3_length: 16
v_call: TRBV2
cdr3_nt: TGTGCCAGCAGTAGATGGGGACAGCTAAGCACAGATACGCAGTATTTT
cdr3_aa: CASSRWGQLSTDTQYF

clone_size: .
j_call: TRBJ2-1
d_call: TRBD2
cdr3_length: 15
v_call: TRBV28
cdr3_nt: TGTGCCAGCAGGACCGGGACTAGCGGCTACAATGAGCAGTTCTTC
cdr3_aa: CASRTGTSGYNEQFF

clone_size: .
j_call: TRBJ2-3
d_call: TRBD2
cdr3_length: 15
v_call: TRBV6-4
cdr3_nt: TGTGCCAGCAGTGGAAATGCGGGAGGAGCAGATACGCAGTATTTT
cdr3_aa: CASSGNAGGADTQYF

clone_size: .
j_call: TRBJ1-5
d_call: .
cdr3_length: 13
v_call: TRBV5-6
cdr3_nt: TGTGCCAGCAGCTTCCAGGTAGGACAGCCCCAGCATTTT
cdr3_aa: CASSFQVGQPQHF

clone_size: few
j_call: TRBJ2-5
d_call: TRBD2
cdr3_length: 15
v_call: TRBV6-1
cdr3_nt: TGTGCCAGCAGTAGTCGACTAGCGGGGGAAGAGACCCAGTACTTC
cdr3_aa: CASSSRLAGEETQYF

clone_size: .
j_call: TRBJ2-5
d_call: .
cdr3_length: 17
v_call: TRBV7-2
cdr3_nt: TGTGCCAGCAGCTCCCTCGCCATAGGGAGGCTCGGGGAGACCCAGTACTTC
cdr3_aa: CASSSLAIGRLGETQYF

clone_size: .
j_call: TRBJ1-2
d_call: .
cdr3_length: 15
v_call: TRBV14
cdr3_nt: TGTGCCAGCAGCCACCAAGCTACTCGGGGCTATGGCTACACCTTC
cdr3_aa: CASSHQATRGYGYTF

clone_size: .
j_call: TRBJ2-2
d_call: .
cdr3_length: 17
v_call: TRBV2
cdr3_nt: TGTGCCAGCAGTGAAGGGTTGTCTAGCGAGAACACCGGGGAGCTGTTTTTT
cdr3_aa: CASSEGLSSENTGELFF

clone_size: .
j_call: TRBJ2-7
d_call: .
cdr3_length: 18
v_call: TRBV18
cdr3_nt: TGTGCCAGCTCACCACTGGGACAACGAATAAAAAGCTCCTACGAGCAGTACTTC
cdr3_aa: CASSPLGQRIKSSYEQYF

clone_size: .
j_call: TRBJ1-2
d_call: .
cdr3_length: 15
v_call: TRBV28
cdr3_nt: TGTGCCAGCAGTCCAGGAGGCGCCGCGTCCTATGGCTACACCTTC
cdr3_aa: CASSPGGAASYGYTF

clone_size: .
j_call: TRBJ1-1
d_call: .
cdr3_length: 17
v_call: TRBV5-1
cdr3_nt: TGCGCCAGCAGCTGGCGGGGGGTCCAGTGGGAAGGCACTGAAGCTTTCTTT
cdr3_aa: CASSWRGVQWEGTEAFF

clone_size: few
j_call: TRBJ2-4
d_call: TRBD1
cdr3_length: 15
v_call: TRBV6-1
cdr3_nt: TGTGCCAGCAGTTGGACAGGGAGGGCCAAAAACATTCAGTACTTC
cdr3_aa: CASSWTGRAKNIQYF

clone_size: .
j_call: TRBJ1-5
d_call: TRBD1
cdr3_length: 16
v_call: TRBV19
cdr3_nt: TGTGCCAGCAAACCCACAGGGGGTTGGAGCAATCAGCCCCAGCATTTT
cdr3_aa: CASKPTGGWSNQPQHF

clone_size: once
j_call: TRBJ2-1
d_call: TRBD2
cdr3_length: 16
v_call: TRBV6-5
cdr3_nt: TGTGCCAGCAGTTGGCTACTAGCGGGGGGGCCCAATGAGCAGTTCTTC
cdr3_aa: CASSWLLAGGPNEQFF